A selection of T cell receptor beta chains follows, all from one sample in a study of Graves' ophthalmopathy and Graves' hyperthyroidism. MiXCR, applied by TCRdb to the multiplex PCR reads, yields one record per CDR3 protein. Here the sample spans almost 750,000 distinct CDR3 sequences, 40% being singletons. Sequencing was carried out using peripheral blood. The receptor set was obtained from an adult man with Graves' ophthalmopathy. Each CDR3 is given with its conserved first and last residue. D genes are given only for firm matches. Clone size, where shown, is once, few, many, or a class for clones that have expanded.

clone_size: many
j_call: TRBJ2-5
d_call: -
v_call: TRBV10-3
cdr3_aa: CAIRDQETQYF
cdr3_nt: TGTGCCATCCGGGACCAAGAGACCCAGTACTTC

clone_size: once
j_call: TRBJ2-2
d_call: TRBD2
v_call: TRBV20-1
cdr3_aa: CSALSSGQSTGELFF
cdr3_nt: TGCAGTGCTCTATCTAGCGGGCAGAGCACCGGGGAGCTGTTTTTT

clone_size: few
j_call: TRBJ2-7
d_call: -
v_call: TRBV6-5
cdr3_aa: CASRRDILYEQYF
cdr3_nt: TGTGCCAGCAGAAGAGACATCCTCTACGAGCAGTACTTC

clone_size: few
j_call: TRBJ2-2
d_call: TRBD1
v_call: TRBV20-1
cdr3_aa: CSASTGTGSTGELFF
cdr3_nt: TGCAGTGCCTCGACCGGGACAGGGAGCACCGGGGAGCTGTTTTTT

clone_size: -
j_call: TRBJ1-2
d_call: -
v_call: TRBV12-3/TRBV12-4
cdr3_aa: CASSPRAGDIYGYTF
cdr3_nt: TGTGCCAGCAGTCCGCGAGCGGGGGACATCTATGGCTACACCTTC

clone_size: -
j_call: TRBJ2-3
d_call: -
v_call: TRBV7-9
cdr3_aa: CASSSTLTDTQYF
cdr3_nt: TGTGCCAGCAGCTCCACGTTGACAGATACGCAGTATTTT

clone_size: few
j_call: TRBJ1-5
d_call: -
v_call: TRBV7-2
cdr3_aa: CASSFYQGRGPQHF
cdr3_nt: TGTGCCAGCAGCTTTTATCAGGGGAGGGGGCCCCAGCATTTT

clone_size: few
j_call: TRBJ2-2
d_call: TRBD1
v_call: TRBV10-3
cdr3_aa: CAISDRDNTGELFF
cdr3_nt: TGTGCCATCTCCGACAGGGATAACACCGGGGAGCTGTTTTTT

clone_size: -
j_call: TRBJ1-6
d_call: -
v_call: TRBV25-1
cdr3_aa: CASSYLGGQDNSPLHF
cdr3_nt: TGTGCCAGCAGTTATCTCGGGGGACAAGACAATTCACCCCTCCACTTT

clone_size: many
j_call: TRBJ1-5
d_call: TRBD1
v_call: TRBV2
cdr3_aa: CASRPRQGRDQPQHF
cdr3_nt: TGTGCCAGCAGACCCCGACAGGGGCGAGATCAGCCCCAGCATTTT

clone_size: many
j_call: TRBJ1-5
d_call: -
v_call: TRBV19
cdr3_aa: CASSIVVSGNQPQHF
cdr3_nt: TGTGCCAGTAGTATAGTGGTTAGTGGCAATCAGCCCCAGCATTTT

clone_size: -
j_call: TRBJ1-1
d_call: -
v_call: TRBV12-3/TRBV12-4
cdr3_aa: CASTIQGLNTEAFF
cdr3_nt: TGTGCCAGCACCATACAGGGATTGAACACTGAAGCTTTCTTT

clone_size: few
j_call: TRBJ2-2
d_call: TRBD1
v_call: TRBV7-9
cdr3_aa: CASRRGQGAVSGELFF
cdr3_nt: TGTGCCAGCAGGAGGGGACAGGGGGCAGTCAGCGGGGAGCTGTTTTTT

clone_size: -
j_call: TRBJ1-6
d_call: TRBD1
v_call: TRBV25-1
cdr3_aa: CASSETGQGDSPLHF
cdr3_nt: TGTGCCAGCAGTGAAACGGGACAGGGAGATTCACCCCTCCACTTT

clone_size: many
j_call: TRBJ2-5
d_call: -
v_call: TRBV7-9
cdr3_aa: CASSLGVARETQYF
cdr3_nt: TGTGCCAGCAGCCTCGGGGTCGCTAGGGAGACCCAGTACTTC

clone_size: -
j_call: TRBJ1-5
d_call: -
v_call: TRBV7-2
cdr3_aa: CASSLAATGLNQPQHF
cdr3_nt: TGTGCCAGCAGCTTAGCGGCGACAGGATTGAATCAGCCCCAGCATTTT